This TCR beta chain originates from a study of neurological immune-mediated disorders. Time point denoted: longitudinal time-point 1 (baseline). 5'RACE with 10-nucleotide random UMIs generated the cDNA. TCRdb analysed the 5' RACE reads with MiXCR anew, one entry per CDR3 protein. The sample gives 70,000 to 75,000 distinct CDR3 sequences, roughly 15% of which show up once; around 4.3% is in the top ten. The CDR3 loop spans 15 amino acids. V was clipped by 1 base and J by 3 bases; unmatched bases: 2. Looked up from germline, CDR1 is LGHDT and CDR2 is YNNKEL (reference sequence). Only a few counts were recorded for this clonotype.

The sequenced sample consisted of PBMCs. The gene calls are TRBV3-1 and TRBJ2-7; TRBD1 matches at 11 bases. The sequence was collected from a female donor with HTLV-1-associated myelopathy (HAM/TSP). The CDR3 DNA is TGTGCCAGCAGCCAAGGGACAGGGGGCAGCTACGAGCAGTACTTC. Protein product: CASSQGTGGSYEQYF.